These T cell receptor beta chains were read from a single sample in a study of molecular identifiers for immune sequencing clone quantification. TCRdb independently ran MiXCR on the PCR reads; one entry per CDR3 protein. This table has fewer than 350,000 distinct CDR3 sequences, roughly a fifth appearing once. The sequenced sample consisted of naive CD8+ T cells from blood, with Jurkat cell RNA spiked in. The receptors shown here come from a human donor in good health. Some libraries in this study had Jurkat cell RNA spiked in. Both conserved end residues are part of each CDR3. A D gene is named only where the DNA matches it firmly. Expanded clones get a size class; other rows say once, few or many, or leave the size out.

D	size	V	J	CDR3	DNA
-	many	TRBV12-3/TRBV12-4	TRBJ2-5	CASSFNSFYETQYF	TGTGCCAGCAGTTTTAATTCCTTCTACGAGACCCAGTACTTC
TRBD2	many	TRBV6-2/TRBV6-3	TRBJ2-7	CASTWTSGKYEQYF	TGTGCCAGCACCTGGACTAGCGGGAAGTACGAGCAGTACTTC
-	many	TRBV7-2	TRBJ2-7	CASSLGVGGDEQYF	TGTGCCAGCAGCTTAGGGGTGGGGGGTGACGAGCAGTACTTC
-	-	TRBV12-3/TRBV12-4	TRBJ1-5	CASSFSGASNQPQHF	TGTGCCAGCAGTTTTTCGGGGGCTAGCAATCAGCCCCAGCATTTT
-	once	TRBV7-2	TRBJ2-7	CASRVETDAIYEQYF	TGTGCCAGCCGGGTAGAGACGGATGCTATATACGAGCAGTACTTC
-	many	TRBV19	TRBJ1-5	CASSIMGRAAGAPQHF	TGTGCCAGTAGTATTATGGGGCGAGCGGCAGGAGCGCCCCAGCATTTT
-	many	TRBV4-3	TRBJ1-5	CASSQEIGYQPQHF	TGCGCCAGCAGCCAAGAGATTGGATATCAGCCCCAGCATTTT
-	many	TRBV30	TRBJ2-1	CAWSRGTAYNEQFF	TGTGCCTGGAGCCGAGGCACTGCCTACAATGAGCAGTTCTTC
-	many	TRBV6-2/TRBV6-3	TRBJ1-1	CASTSRPHEAFF	TGTGCCAGCACCTCCCGTCCCCATGAAGCTTTCTTT
TRBD2	many	TRBV6-2/TRBV6-3	TRBJ2-3	CASSKFGLAADTQYF	TGTGCCAGCAGTAAATTCGGACTAGCAGCAGATACGCAGTATTTT
-	many	TRBV7-9	TRBJ2-7	CASSAWGNYEQYF	TGTGCCAGCAGCGCATGGGGGAACTACGAGCAGTACTTC
TRBD2	many	TRBV5-4	TRBJ2-3	CASSPSPGLANADTQYF	TGTGCCAGCAGCCCTTCCCCGGGACTAGCGAACGCAGATACGCAGTATTTT
TRBD2	few	TRBV4-3	TRBJ2-3	CASSLEASGGASTDTQYF	TGCGCCAGCAGCCTGGAGGCTAGCGGGGGGGCCAGCACAGATACGCAGTATTTT
TRBD2	many	TRBV7-9	TRBJ2-2	CASSLVGSGEPTGELFF	TGTGCCAGCAGCTTAGTGGGCAGCGGGGAACCCACCGGGGAGCTGTTTTTT
-	-	TRBV4-2	TRBJ2-1	CASSQDWGSYNEQFF	TGTGCCAGCAGCCAAGATTGGGGGTCATACAATGAGCAGTTCTTC
-	many	TRBV29-1	TRBJ1-1	CSVEIGRGEAFF	TGCAGCGTTGAAATCGGGCGGGGTGAAGCTTTCTTT
-	many	TRBV7-9	TRBJ2-7	CASSSTSAYEQYF	TGTGCCAGCAGTTCGACCTCTGCCTACGAGCAGTACTTC
TRBD1	many	TRBV5-6	TRBJ2-4	CASSFGQGSKNIQYF	TGTGCCAGCAGCTTTGGACAGGGGTCCAAAAACATTCAGTACTTC
TRBD2	few	TRBV7-6	TRBJ2-7	CASSPSRPGLAGVRPYERYF	TGTGCCAGCAGCCCATCCCGCCCGGGACTAGCGGGAGTCCGCCCCTACGAGCGGTACTTC
TRBD1	many	TRBV20-1	TRBJ2-3	CSARIPGQGSADTQYF	TGCAGTGCTAGAATCCCTGGACAGGGCTCGGCAGATACGCAGTATTTT
TRBD1	many	TRBV12-3/TRBV12-4	TRBJ2-7	CASRSGTGVVGEQYF	TGTGCCAGCAGGAGTGGGACAGGGGTTGTGGGAGAGCAGTACTTC
TRBD1	-	TRBV7-9	TRBJ2-7	CASSARPGQGPPEQYF	TGTGCCAGCAGCGCGAGACCGGGACAGGGCCCCCCCGAGCAGTACTTC
-	many	TRBV5-1	TRBJ2-2	CASSYLPGELFF	TGCGCCAGCAGCTACCTACCCGGGGAGCTGTTTTTT
TRBD2	-	TRBV27	TRBJ2-3	CARSSWTSRGLTDTQYF	TGTGCCCGCAGTTCTTGGACTAGCCGGGGGCTCACAGATACGCAGTATTTT
TRBD1	once	TRBV12-3/TRBV12-4	TRBJ1-5	CDTSPGTVNQPQHF	TGTGACACCAGCCCTGGGACAGTTAATCAGCCCCAGCATTTT
-	many	TRBV6-2/TRBV6-3	TRBJ2-3	CASSPALGVTDTQYF	TGTGCCAGCAGCCCCGCTCTGGGGGTCACAGATACGCAGTATTTT
TRBD2	many	TRBV19	TRBJ2-1	CASRLAGGPFDEQFF	TGTGCCAGCAGATTAGCGGGGGGGCCTTTCGATGAGCAGTTCTTC
-	many	TRBV2	TRBJ2-2	CASSELPRGNGELFF	TGTGCCAGCAGTGAACTCCCACGAGGGAACGGGGAGCTGTTTTTT
TRBD2	-	TRBV19	TRBJ2-1	CASSAGTRGLDEQFF	TGTGCCAGTAGTGCCGGGACTAGGGGGTTGGATGAGCAGTTCTTC
-	-	TRBV27	TRBJ2-7	CASISHGGFGGEPYEQYF	TGTGCCAGCATATCTCATGGTGGTTTCGGAGGGGAGCCCTACGAGCAGTACTTC
-	many	TRBV2	TRBJ1-2	CASSVGLSRNYEDNYGYTF	TGTGCCAGCAGTGTAGGGCTTTCACGCAATTACGAAGATAACTATGGCTACACCTTC